This is a list of T cell receptor beta chains from one sample in a study of blood T cell repertoires in COVID-19. Data came from immunoSEQ multiplex PCR; TCRdb stores just in-frame clones and leaves some out. The sample yields 55,000 to 75,000 clones, about 86% seen once. Sequencing was performed on peripheral blood. The receptors were gathered from a human donor in a cohort sampled during active COVID-19. CDR3s include the opening cysteine and the closing phenylalanine or tryptophan. Each record gives: J gene, D gene, clone size, V gene, CDR3 protein, CDR3 DNA. The D gene is left open where the match is weak. The size entry is marked missing in some rows and otherwise reads once, few, many or a size class.

J gene: TRBJ2-7; D gene: TRBD1; clone size: -; V gene: TRBV11-1; CDR3 protein: CASSIPGQGNEQYF; CDR3 DNA: TGTGCCAGCAGCATACCGGGACAGGGGAACGAGCAGTACTTC
J gene: TRBJ2-7; D gene: -; clone size: -; V gene: TRBV6-5; CDR3 protein: CASSYSGTYLSYEQYF; CDR3 DNA: TGTGCCAGCAGTTACTCGGGGACTTACCTCTCCTACGAGCAGTACTTC
J gene: TRBJ2-7; D gene: TRBD1; clone size: -; V gene: TRBV4-1; CDR3 protein: CASSQDSRQGVSYEQYF; CDR3 DNA: TGCGCCAGCAGCCAAGACTCGCGACAGGGAGTTTCCTACGAGCAGTACTTC
J gene: TRBJ2-3; D gene: TRBD2; clone size: -; V gene: TRBV2; CDR3 protein: CANKREGPPDTQYF; CDR3 DNA: TGTGCCAACAAGCGGGAGGGCCCCCCAGATACGCAGTATTTT
J gene: TRBJ1-1; D gene: TRBD1; clone size: -; V gene: TRBV9; CDR3 protein: CASSVGGSTGHTEAFF; CDR3 DNA: TGTGCCAGCAGCGTAGGAGGGTCGACAGGGCACACTGAAGCTTTCTTT
J gene: TRBJ1-2; D gene: TRBD1; clone size: -; V gene: TRBV5-1; CDR3 protein: CASSWGQDYGYTF; CDR3 DNA: TGCGCCAGCAGCTGGGGACAGGACTATGGCTACACCTTC
J gene: TRBJ2-2; D gene: TRBD2; clone size: -; V gene: TRBV7-3; CDR3 protein: CASSGTSASGELFF; CDR3 DNA: TGTGCCAGCAGCGGTACTAGCGCGAGCGGGGAGCTGTTTTTT
J gene: TRBJ1-4; D gene: -; clone size: -; V gene: TRBV27; CDR3 protein: CASVQGPPTNEKLFF; CDR3 DNA: TGTGCCAGCGTACAGGGTCCCCCAACTAATGAAAAACTGTTTTTT
J gene: TRBJ2-1; D gene: TRBD2; clone size: few; V gene: TRBV19; CDR3 protein: CASSLASGRLLSYNEQFF; CDR3 DNA: TGTGCCAGTAGTCTGGCTAGCGGCCGACTTCTCTCCTACAATGAGCAGTTCTTC
J gene: TRBJ2-3; D gene: TRBD2; clone size: few; V gene: TRBV6-1; CDR3 protein: CASSGSLAGSSTDTQYF; CDR3 DNA: TGTGCCAGCAGTGGCTCCCTAGCGGGGAGCAGCACAGATACGCAGTATTTT
J gene: TRBJ1-1; D gene: -; clone size: -; V gene: TRBV28; CDR3 protein: CASTPGAEAFF; CDR3 DNA: TGTGCCAGTACCCCAGGGGCAGAAGCTTTCTTT
J gene: TRBJ2-3; D gene: TRBD2; clone size: -; V gene: TRBV4-2; CDR3 protein: CASSPIPLPGLADTQYF; CDR3 DNA: TGTGCCAGCAGCCCGATCCCTCTTCCGGGACTAGCCGATACGCAGTATTTT
J gene: TRBJ2-7; D gene: -; clone size: -; V gene: TRBV27; CDR3 protein: CASSSSDTGFREQYF; CDR3 DNA: TGTGCCAGCAGTTCATCAGATACAGGGTTCCGCGAGCAGTACTTC
J gene: TRBJ2-7; D gene: -; clone size: -; V gene: TRBV21-1; CDR3 protein: CASSKRRQGGTSLNYEQYF; CDR3 DNA: TGTGCCAGCAGCAAAAGGCGGCAGGGTGGGACTAGCCTCAACTACGAGCAGTACTTC
J gene: TRBJ2-3; D gene: TRBD2; clone size: -; V gene: TRBV5-4; CDR3 protein: CASSLSRGGASTDTQYF; CDR3 DNA: TGTGCCAGCAGCTTGAGCCGCGGGGGGGCTAGCACAGATACGCAGTATTTT
J gene: TRBJ2-1; D gene: TRBD2; clone size: once; V gene: TRBV10-2; CDR3 protein: CASSEILAGGPEQFF; CDR3 DNA: TGCGCCAGCAGTGAGATCCTAGCGGGGGGTCCGGAGCAGTTCTTC
J gene: TRBJ1-4; D gene: -; clone size: -; V gene: TRBV3-1/TRBV3-2; CDR3 protein: CASSQDDRSNEKLFF; CDR3 DNA: TGTGCCAGCAGCCAAGATGACAGATCCAATGAAAAACTGTTTTTT
J gene: TRBJ2-7; D gene: TRBD2; clone size: -; V gene: TRBV2; CDR3 protein: CASKAPGGGFTYEQYF; CDR3 DNA: TGTGCCAGCAAAGCCCCGGGGGGGGGCTTTACCTACGAGCAGTACTTC
J gene: TRBJ2-3; D gene: TRBD2; clone size: -; V gene: TRBV7-6; CDR3 protein: CASSSPPGGTDTQYF; CDR3 DNA: TGTGCCAGCAGCTCCCCCCCGGGGGGTACAGATACGCAGTATTTT
J gene: TRBJ2-3; D gene: TRBD2; clone size: -; V gene: TRBV5-1; CDR3 protein: CASRRTSGGASTDTQYF; CDR3 DNA: TGCGCCAGCAGGAGGACTAGCGGGGGGGCGAGCACAGATACGCAGTATTTT
J gene: TRBJ1-1; D gene: -; clone size: -; V gene: TRBV30; CDR3 protein: CAWSPQGNTEAFF; CDR3 DNA: TGTGCCTGGAGTCCCCAGGGGAACACTGAAGCTTTCTTT
J gene: TRBJ1-1; D gene: -; clone size: -; V gene: TRBV5-5; CDR3 protein: CASSYDTNTEAFF; CDR3 DNA: TGTGCCAGCAGCTACGACACGAACACTGAAGCTTTCTTT
J gene: TRBJ1-2; D gene: -; clone size: -; V gene: TRBV4-1; CDR3 protein: CASSQTRGNYGYTF; CDR3 DNA: TGCGCCAGCAGCCAGACCCGGGGAAACTATGGCTACACCTTC
J gene: TRBJ2-5; D gene: TRBD1; clone size: -; V gene: TRBV11-2; CDR3 protein: CASSVEGGKETQYF; CDR3 DNA: TGTGCCAGCAGCGTCGAAGGGGGCAAAGAGACCCAGTACTTC
J gene: TRBJ1-2; D gene: TRBD1; clone size: -; V gene: TRBV7-9; CDR3 protein: CASSRDRVGGYTF; CDR3 DNA: TGTGCCAGCAGTCGCGACAGGGTTGGTGGCTACACCTTC
J gene: TRBJ2-5; D gene: -; clone size: -; V gene: TRBV4-2; CDR3 protein: CASSQEWLTSQETQYF; CDR3 DNA: TGTGCCAGCAGCCAAGAATGGCTCACAAGTCAAGAGACCCAGTACTTC
J gene: TRBJ2-2; D gene: TRBD1; clone size: -; V gene: TRBV11-2; CDR3 protein: CASSWTGGTGELFF; CDR3 DNA: TGTGCCAGCAGCTGGACAGGGGGCACCGGGGAGCTGTTTTTT
J gene: TRBJ2-7; D gene: -; clone size: -; V gene: TRBV2; CDR3 protein: CASNREQPYEQYF; CDR3 DNA: TGTGCCAGCAACAGGGAGCAGCCCTACGAGCAGTACTTC
J gene: TRBJ2-2; D gene: TRBD1; clone size: -; V gene: TRBV7-7; CDR3 protein: CASSSGTGLNTGELFF; CDR3 DNA: TGTGCCAGCAGCTCCGGGACAGGGCTGAACACCGGGGAGCTGTTTTTT
J gene: TRBJ2-7; D gene: TRBD2; clone size: -; V gene: TRBV11-3; CDR3 protein: CASSPGGKTSEQYF; CDR3 DNA: TGTGCCAGCAGCCCCGGGGGGAAGACAAGCGAGCAGTACTTC
J gene: TRBJ2-3; D gene: -; clone size: -; V gene: TRBV2; CDR3 protein: CASSEALLRAQYF; CDR3 DNA: TGTGCCAGCAGTGAAGCGCTTCTGAGAGCGCAGTATTTT
J gene: TRBJ2-1; D gene: -; clone size: -; V gene: TRBV27; CDR3 protein: CASSGGWGRGARYNEQFF; CDR3 DNA: TGTGCCAGCAGTGGCGGTTGGGGCAGGGGCGCAAGGTACAATGAGCAGTTCTTC
J gene: TRBJ1-2; D gene: TRBD1; clone size: -; V gene: TRBV6-6; CDR3 protein: CASRGQGRNYGYTF; CDR3 DNA: TGTGCCAGCAGGGGACAGGGTCGGAACTATGGCTACACCTTC
J gene: TRBJ2-7; D gene: -; clone size: -; V gene: TRBV5-6; CDR3 protein: CASSPSPLYEQYF; CDR3 DNA: TGTGCCAGCAGCCCGTCCCCCCTGTACGAGCAGTACTTC
J gene: TRBJ1-1; D gene: -; clone size: -; V gene: TRBV18; CDR3 protein: CASSPLEDLNTEAFF; CDR3 DNA: TGTGCCAGCTCACCACTGGAGGACTTGAACACTGAAGCTTTCTTT
J gene: TRBJ2-7; D gene: -; clone size: -; V gene: TRBV5-6; CDR3 protein: CASSLLETRETFEQYF; CDR3 DNA: TGTGCCAGCAGCTTGCTGGAAACTAGGGAAACTTTTGAGCAGTACTTC
J gene: TRBJ2-1; D gene: TRBD1; clone size: once; V gene: TRBV5-6; CDR3 protein: CASSVDRFNEQFF; CDR3 DNA: TGTGCCAGCAGCGTGGACAGGTTCAATGAGCAGTTCTTC
J gene: TRBJ1-1; D gene: TRBD1; clone size: -; V gene: TRBV5-4; CDR3 protein: CASSWGQGDTEAFF; CDR3 DNA: TGCGCCAGCAGCTGGGGACAGGGGGACACTGAAGCTTTCTTT
J gene: TRBJ2-3; D gene: -; clone size: -; V gene: TRBV5-1; CDR3 protein: CASSLQGNTDTQYF; CDR3 DNA: TGCGCCAGCAGCTTGCAGGGGAACACAGATACGCAGTATTTT
J gene: TRBJ1-2; D gene: TRBD1; clone size: -; V gene: TRBV18; CDR3 protein: CASSPRTGGNYGYTF; CDR3 DNA: TGTGCCAGCTCTCCCAGAACAGGGGGTAATTATGGCTACACCTTC
J gene: TRBJ2-5; D gene: -; clone size: -; V gene: TRBV3-1/TRBV3-2; CDR3 protein: CASSQRGGETQYF; CDR3 DNA: TGTGCCAGCAGCCAAAGGGGTGGGGAGACCCAGTACTTC
J gene: TRBJ1-3; D gene: -; clone size: once; V gene: TRBV5-4; CDR3 protein: CASSLGAHSGNTIYF; CDR3 DNA: TGTGCCAGCAGCTTGGGGGCCCACTCTGGAAACACCATATATTTT